Listed below are T cell receptor beta chains from one sample, sequenced in a study of T cell responses to AZD1222 COVID-19 vaccine. Produced via immunoSEQ multiplex PCR; TCRdb's table is partial and in-frame only. The sample holds some 96,000 clones; 88% are singletons and the top ten take roughly 15%. Specimen: peripheral blood, collected 28 days after the second AZD1222 dose. Every receptor here comes from an adult who received the AZD1222 COVID-19 vaccine. Each CDR3 is given with its conserved first and last residue. A D gene is named only where the DNA matches it firmly. Expanded clones get a size class; other rows say once, few or many, or leave the size out.

clone size: -; V gene: TRBV5-1; J gene: TRBJ1-4; D gene: -; CDR3 DNA: TGCGCCAGCAGCTTCCAACAGGGAGAAAAACTGTTTTTT; CDR3 protein: CASSFQQGEKLFF
clone size: -; V gene: TRBV10-3; J gene: TRBJ2-1; D gene: -; CDR3 DNA: TGTGCCATCAGTGAGGGTGGAATCAATGAGCAGTTCTTC; CDR3 protein: CAISEGGINEQFF
clone size: -; V gene: TRBV7-9; J gene: TRBJ2-2; D gene: -; CDR3 DNA: TGTGCCAGCCGAGGAGGCGTGGTCACCGGGGAGCTGTTTTTT; CDR3 protein: CASRGGVVTGELFF
clone size: -; V gene: TRBV3-1/TRBV3-2; J gene: TRBJ2-3; D gene: -; CDR3 DNA: TGTGCCAGCAGCCAAAGAGGACATGATACGCAGTATTTT; CDR3 protein: CASSQRGHDTQYF
clone size: -; V gene: TRBV5-6; J gene: TRBJ1-1; D gene: TRBD1; CDR3 DNA: TGTGCCAGCAGCCCGGGAGCAGGGGGCATGAACACTGAAGCTTTCTTT; CDR3 protein: CASSPGAGGMNTEAFF
clone size: -; V gene: TRBV19; J gene: TRBJ1-6; D gene: -; CDR3 DNA: TGTGCCAGTAGTATGTCGTTCCTGGGCGTGAGCTCCTATAATTCACCCCTCCACTTT; CDR3 protein: CASSMSFLGVSSYNSPLHF
clone size: -; V gene: TRBV5-8; J gene: TRBJ2-3; D gene: TRBD2; CDR3 DNA: TGTGCCAGCAGCTCCGCCGGGACTAGCGGGAGCGTCACAGATACGCAGTATTTT; CDR3 protein: CASSSAGTSGSVTDTQYF
clone size: once; V gene: TRBV16; J gene: TRBJ1-4; D gene: TRBD1; CDR3 DNA: TGTGCCAGCAGCCTATCAGGACAGGGCGATGAAAAACTGTTTTTT; CDR3 protein: CASSLSGQGDEKLFF
clone size: -; V gene: TRBV10-3; J gene: TRBJ2-7; D gene: -; CDR3 DNA: TGTGCCACCATCAGTCTTGGCGGAGCCTACGAGCAGTACTTC; CDR3 protein: CATISLGGAYEQYF
clone size: -; V gene: TRBV10-2; J gene: TRBJ2-5; D gene: TRBD1; CDR3 DNA: TGCGCCAGCAGTGAGCCGGGACAGGGGTTAAGGGAGACCCAGTACTTC; CDR3 protein: CASSEPGQGLRETQYF
clone size: -; V gene: TRBV28; J gene: TRBJ1-5; D gene: -; CDR3 DNA: TGTGCCAGCAGTTTCAGTCGTTTCAATCAGCCCCAGCATTTT; CDR3 protein: CASSFSRFNQPQHF
clone size: -; V gene: TRBV29-1; J gene: TRBJ1-5; D gene: -; CDR3 DNA: TGCAGCGTTGGATTGGGGGATGGCAATCAGCCCCAGCATTTT; CDR3 protein: CSVGLGDGNQPQHF
clone size: -; V gene: TRBV5-6; J gene: TRBJ2-3; D gene: TRBD1; CDR3 DNA: TGTGCCAGCAGCTTTGGGACAGAAGGAGATACGCAGTATTTT; CDR3 protein: CASSFGTEGDTQYF
clone size: -; V gene: TRBV7-8; J gene: TRBJ2-7; D gene: -; CDR3 DNA: TGTGCCAGCAGCTGGAGCTCGGATTACGAGCAGTACTTC; CDR3 protein: CASSWSSDYEQYF
clone size: -; V gene: TRBV3-1/TRBV3-2; J gene: TRBJ2-5; D gene: -; CDR3 DNA: TGTGCCAGCAGGGATACAGGGGGGGGAGAGACCCAGTACTTC; CDR3 protein: CASRDTGGGETQYF
clone size: once; V gene: TRBV6-1; J gene: TRBJ1-3; D gene: -; CDR3 DNA: TGTGCCAGCAGTGGACTGTATTCTGGAAGAGGAAACACCATATATTTT; CDR3 protein: CASSGLYSGRGNTIYF
clone size: -; V gene: TRBV5-5; J gene: TRBJ2-3; D gene: TRBD2; CDR3 DNA: TGTGCCAGCAGCCAGGGACTAGCGGGGGATAGCACAGATACGCAGTATTTT; CDR3 protein: CASSQGLAGDSTDTQYF
clone size: -; V gene: TRBV19; J gene: TRBJ1-2; D gene: TRBD1; CDR3 DNA: TGTGCCAGTAGTAGTCCCGGGACAGCGGTCTATGGCTACACCTTC; CDR3 protein: CASSSPGTAVYGYTF
clone size: -; V gene: TRBV25-1; J gene: TRBJ1-2; D gene: -; CDR3 DNA: TGTGCCAGCAGTGAATTATCTGCCTACACCTTC; CDR3 protein: CASSELSAYTF